The source of this T cell receptor (beta chain) is a study of blood T cell repertoires in COVID-19. Across the study: Sites across the United States, Italy and Spain contributed samples from acute and convalescent COVID-19.

V lost 3 bases, J lost 5 bases, and 6 bases stayed unmatched. Per the germline V gene, CDR1 is DFQATT and CDR2 is SNEGSKA (reference sequence). CDR3 length equals 15 residues. In the original processing: Cell counts per sample came from amplifying reference gene primers. Libraries were prepared by immunoSEQ multiplex PCR; TCRdb keeps only in-frame clonotypes and omits some of them. V and J calls and clone size are those listed in that table; D and trimming were worked out from the DNA. Of 200,000 to 250,000 clones listed, around 86% are singletons. This sequence was found in a man aged 60 to 69 who had recovered from COVID-19. The sequenced sample consisted of peripheral blood. This rearrangement joins TRBV20-1 to TRBJ1-6; 8 positions match TRBD1. The DNA for the CDR3 is TGCAGTGCTAGTGTGTTGGGACAGGATAATTCACCCCTCCACTTT. This gives the protein CSASVLGQDNSPLHF.